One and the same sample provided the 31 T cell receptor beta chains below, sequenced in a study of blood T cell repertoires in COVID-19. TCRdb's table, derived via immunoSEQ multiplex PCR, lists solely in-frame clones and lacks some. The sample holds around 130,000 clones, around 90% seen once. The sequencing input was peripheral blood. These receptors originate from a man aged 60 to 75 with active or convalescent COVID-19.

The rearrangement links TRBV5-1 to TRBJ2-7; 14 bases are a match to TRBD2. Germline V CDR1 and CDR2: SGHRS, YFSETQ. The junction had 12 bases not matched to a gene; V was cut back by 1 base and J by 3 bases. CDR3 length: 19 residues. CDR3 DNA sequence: TGCGCCAGCAGCTTGCGACCGGGACTAGCGGGAGTTGGGTACTACGAGCAGTACTTC. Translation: CASSLRPGLAGVGYYEQYF.

The CDR3 is CASSQDGTGRSPLHF. The CDR3 nucleotides read TGCGCCAGCAGCCAAGATGGGACAGGGAGATCACCCCTCCACTTT. This rearrangement joins TRBV4-1 to TRBJ1-6; 9 bases match TRBD1. Germline assignment: CDR1 MGHRA and CDR2 YSYEKL. V lost 0 bases to trimming and J lost 10 bases; unmatched junction nucleotides: 4. This CDR3 spans 15 amino acids.

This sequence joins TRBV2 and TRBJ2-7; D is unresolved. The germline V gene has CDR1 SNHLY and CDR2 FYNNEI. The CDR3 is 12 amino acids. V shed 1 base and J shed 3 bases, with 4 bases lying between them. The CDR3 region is CASSEVYYEQYF. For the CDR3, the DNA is TGTGCCAGCAGTGAAGTATACTACGAGCAGTACTTC. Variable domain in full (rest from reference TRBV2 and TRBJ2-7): EPEVTQTPSHQVTQMGQEVILRCVPISNHLYFYWYRQILGQKVEFLVSFYNNEISEKSEIFDDQFSVERPDGSNFTLKIRSTKLEDSAMYFCASSEVYYEQYFGPGTRLTVT.

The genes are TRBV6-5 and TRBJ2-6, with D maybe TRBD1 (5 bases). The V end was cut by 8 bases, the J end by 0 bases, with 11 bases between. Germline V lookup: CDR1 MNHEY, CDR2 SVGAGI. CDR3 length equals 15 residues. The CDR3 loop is CASLQGSSGANVLTF. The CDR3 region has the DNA TGTGCCAGCCTTCAGGGTAGCTCTGGGGCCAACGTCCTGACTTTC.

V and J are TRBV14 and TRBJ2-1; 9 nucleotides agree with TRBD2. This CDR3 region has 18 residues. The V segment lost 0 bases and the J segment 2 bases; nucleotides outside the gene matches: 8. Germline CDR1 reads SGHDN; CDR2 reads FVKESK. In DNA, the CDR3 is TGTGCCAGCAGCCAAGAGGGGGGATTAGCGGGAGCCTACAATGAGCAGTTCTTC. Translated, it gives CASSQEGGLAGAYNEQFF.

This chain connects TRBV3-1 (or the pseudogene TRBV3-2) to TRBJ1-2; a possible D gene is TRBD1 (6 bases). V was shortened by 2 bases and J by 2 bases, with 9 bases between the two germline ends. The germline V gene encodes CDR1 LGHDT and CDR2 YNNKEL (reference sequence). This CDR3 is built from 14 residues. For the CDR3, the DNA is TGTGCCAGCAGCCAACCCACAGGGAACTATGGCTACACCTTC. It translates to CASSQPTGNYGYTF.

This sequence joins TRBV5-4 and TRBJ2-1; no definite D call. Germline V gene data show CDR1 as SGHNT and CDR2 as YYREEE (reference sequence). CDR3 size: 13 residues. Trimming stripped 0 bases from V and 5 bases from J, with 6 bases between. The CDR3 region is CASSLETNNEQFF. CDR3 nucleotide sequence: TGTGCCAGCAGCTTGGAGACAAACAATGAGCAGTTCTTC.

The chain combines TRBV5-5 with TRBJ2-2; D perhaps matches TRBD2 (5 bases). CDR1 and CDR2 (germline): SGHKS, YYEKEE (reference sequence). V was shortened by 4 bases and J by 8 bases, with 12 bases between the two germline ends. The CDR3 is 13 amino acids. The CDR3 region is CASSRGVPGELFF. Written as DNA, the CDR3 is TGTGCCAGCAGCCGGGGTGTCCCGGGGGAGCTGTTTTTT.

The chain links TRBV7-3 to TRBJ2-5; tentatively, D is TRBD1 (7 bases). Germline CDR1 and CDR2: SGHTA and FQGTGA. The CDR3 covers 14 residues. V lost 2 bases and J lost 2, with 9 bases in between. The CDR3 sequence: CASSLSGGQETQYF. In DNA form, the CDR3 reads TGTGCCAGCAGCTTATCAGGGGGGCAAGAGACCCAGTACTTC.

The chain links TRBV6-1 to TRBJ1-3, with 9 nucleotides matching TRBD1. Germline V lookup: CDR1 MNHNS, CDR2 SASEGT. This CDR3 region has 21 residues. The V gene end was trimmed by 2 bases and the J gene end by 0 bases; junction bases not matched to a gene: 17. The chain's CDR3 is CASSEYPGTGPHLSSGNTIYF. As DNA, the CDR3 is TGTGCCAGCAGTGAATACCCCGGGACAGGGCCTCACTTAAGCTCTGGAAACACCATATATTTT.

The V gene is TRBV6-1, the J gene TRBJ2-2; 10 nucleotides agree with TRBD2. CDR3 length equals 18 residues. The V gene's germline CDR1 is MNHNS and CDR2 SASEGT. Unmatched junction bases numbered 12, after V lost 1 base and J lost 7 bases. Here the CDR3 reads CASSEERELAGANGELFF. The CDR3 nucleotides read TGTGCCAGCAGTGAAGAAAGAGAGCTAGCGGGAGCGAACGGGGAGCTGTTTTTT.

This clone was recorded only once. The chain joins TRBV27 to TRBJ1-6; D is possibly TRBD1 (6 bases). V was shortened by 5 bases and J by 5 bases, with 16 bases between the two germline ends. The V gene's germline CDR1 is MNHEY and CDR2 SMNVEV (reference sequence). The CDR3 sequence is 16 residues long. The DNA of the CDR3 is TGTGCCAGCAGTCTTACCAGGACAGCTAATAATTCACCCCTCCACTTT. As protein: CASSLTRTANNSPLHF.

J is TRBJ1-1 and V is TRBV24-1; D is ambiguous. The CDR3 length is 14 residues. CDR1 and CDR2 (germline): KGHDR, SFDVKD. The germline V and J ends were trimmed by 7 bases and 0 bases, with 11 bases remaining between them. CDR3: CATRSSGMNTEAFF. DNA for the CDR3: TGTGCCACCAGATCCAGCGGGATGAACACTGAAGCTTTCTTT.

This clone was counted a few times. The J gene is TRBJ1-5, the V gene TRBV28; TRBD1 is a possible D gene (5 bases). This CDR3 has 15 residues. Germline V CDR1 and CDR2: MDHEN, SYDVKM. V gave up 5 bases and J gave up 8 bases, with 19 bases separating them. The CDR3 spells CASSTRRGNWEPQHF. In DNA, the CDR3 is TGTGCCAGCAGTACCAGGCGGGGGAATTGGGAGCCCCAGCATTTT.

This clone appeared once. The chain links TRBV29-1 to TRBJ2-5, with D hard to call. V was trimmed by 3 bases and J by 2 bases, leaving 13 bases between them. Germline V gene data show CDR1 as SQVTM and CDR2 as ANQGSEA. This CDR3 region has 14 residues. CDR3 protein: CSVDSPKFQETQYF. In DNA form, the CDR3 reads TGCAGCGTTGACAGTCCCAAATTTCAAGAGACCCAGTACTTC.

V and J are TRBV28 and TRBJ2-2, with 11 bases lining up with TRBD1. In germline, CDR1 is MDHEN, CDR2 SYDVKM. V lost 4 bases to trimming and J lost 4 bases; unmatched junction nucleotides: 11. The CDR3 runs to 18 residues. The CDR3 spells CASSSGQGGTLATGELFF. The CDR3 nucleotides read TGTGCCAGCAGTTCGGGACAGGGGGGAACCCTAGCCACCGGGGAGCTGTTTTTT.

The CDR3 region has the DNA TGTGCCAGCAGCTCCGGGACTAGCGGGATCGAGACCCAGTACTTC. Amino acid sequence: CASSSGTSGIETQYF. The genes are TRBV7-2 and TRBJ2-5; 13 nucleotides align to TRBD2. Germline CDR1 reads SGHTA; CDR2 reads FQGNSA. Trimming at V came to 4 bases and at J to 5 bases, leaving 4 bases not matched to a gene. The CDR3 consists of 15 residues.

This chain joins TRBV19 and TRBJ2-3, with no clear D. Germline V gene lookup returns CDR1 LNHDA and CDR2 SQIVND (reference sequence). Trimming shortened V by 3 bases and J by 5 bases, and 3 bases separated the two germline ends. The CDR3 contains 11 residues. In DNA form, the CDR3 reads TGTGCCAGTAGTATTCAAGATACGCAGTATTTT. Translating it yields CASSIQDTQYF.

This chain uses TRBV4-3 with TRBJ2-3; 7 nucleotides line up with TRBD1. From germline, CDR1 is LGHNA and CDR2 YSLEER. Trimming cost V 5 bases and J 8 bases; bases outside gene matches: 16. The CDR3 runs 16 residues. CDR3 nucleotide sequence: TGCGCCAGCAGCTTAGAAGGGCCTCAGGGGGACGGTACGCAGTATTTT. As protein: CASSLEGPQGDGTQYF.

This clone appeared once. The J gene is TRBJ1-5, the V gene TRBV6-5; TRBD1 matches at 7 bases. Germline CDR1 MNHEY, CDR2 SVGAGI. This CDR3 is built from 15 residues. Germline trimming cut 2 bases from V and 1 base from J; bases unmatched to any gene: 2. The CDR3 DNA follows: TGTGCCAGCAGTTACACAGGGGCGAGCAATCAGCCCCAGCATTTT. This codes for CASSYTGASNQPQHF.

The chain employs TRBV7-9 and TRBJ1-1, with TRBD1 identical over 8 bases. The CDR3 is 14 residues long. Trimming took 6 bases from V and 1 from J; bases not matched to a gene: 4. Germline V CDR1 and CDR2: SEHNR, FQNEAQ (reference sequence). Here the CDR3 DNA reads TGTGCCAGCAGGCTCGACAGGGGGAACACTGAAGCTTTCTTT. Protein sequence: CASRLDRGNTEAFF. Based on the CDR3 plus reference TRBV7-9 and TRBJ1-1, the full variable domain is DTGVSQNPRHKITKRGQNVTFRCDPISEHNRLYWYRQTLGQGPEFLTYFQNEAQLEKSRLLSDRFSAERPKGSFSTLEIQRTEQGDSAMYLCASRLDRGNTEAFFGQGTRLTVV.

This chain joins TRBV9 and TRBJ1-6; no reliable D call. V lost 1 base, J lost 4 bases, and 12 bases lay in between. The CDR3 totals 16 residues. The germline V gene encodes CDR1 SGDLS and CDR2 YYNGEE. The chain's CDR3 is CASSVHYSTYNSPLHF. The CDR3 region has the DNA TGTGCCAGCAGCGTACACTATAGTACTTATAATTCACCCCTCCACTTT.

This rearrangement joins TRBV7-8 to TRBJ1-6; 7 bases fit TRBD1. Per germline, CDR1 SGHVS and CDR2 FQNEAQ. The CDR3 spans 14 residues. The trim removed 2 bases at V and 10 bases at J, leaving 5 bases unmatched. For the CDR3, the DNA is TGTGCCAGCAGCTTATTTACAGGGGAATCACCCCTCCACTTT. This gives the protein CASSLFTGESPLHF. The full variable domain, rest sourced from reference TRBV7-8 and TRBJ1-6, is GAGVSQSPRYKVAKRGQDVALRCDPISGHVSLFWYQQALGQGPEFLTYFQNEAQLDKSGLPSDRFFAERPEGSVSTLKIQRTQQEDSAVYLCASSLFTGESPLHFGNGTRLTVT.

CDR3 nucleotide sequence: TGTGCCAGTAGGTCACAGGGTAATCAGCCCCAGCATTTT. Translating gives CASRSQGNQPQHF. The chain couples TRBV19 to TRBJ1-5; D perhaps matches TRBD1 (6 bases). The CDR3 has 13 amino acids. Trimming cost V 6 bases and J 4 bases, with 10 bases left between them. CDR1 LNHDA and CDR2 SQIVND come from the germline V gene (reference sequence).

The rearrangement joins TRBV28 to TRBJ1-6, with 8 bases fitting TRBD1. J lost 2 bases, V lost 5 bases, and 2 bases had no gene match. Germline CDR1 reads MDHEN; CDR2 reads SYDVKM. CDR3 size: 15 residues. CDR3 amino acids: CASSIRGPYNSPLHF. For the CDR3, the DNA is TGTGCCAGCAGTATCAGGGGGCCCTATAATTCACCCCTCCACTTT.

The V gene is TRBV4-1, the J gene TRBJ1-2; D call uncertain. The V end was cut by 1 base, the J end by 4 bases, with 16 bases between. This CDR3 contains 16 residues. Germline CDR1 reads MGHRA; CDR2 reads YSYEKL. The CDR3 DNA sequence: TGCGCCAGCAGCCAAGTTCTTACCGGGGATGGCTATGGCTACACCTTC. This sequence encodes CASSQVLTGDGYGYTF.

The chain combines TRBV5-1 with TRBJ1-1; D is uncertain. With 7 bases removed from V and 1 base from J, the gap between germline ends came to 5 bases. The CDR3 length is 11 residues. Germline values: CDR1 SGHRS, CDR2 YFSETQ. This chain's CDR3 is CASYKNTEAFF. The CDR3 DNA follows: TGCGCCAGCTATAAGAACACTGAAGCTTTCTTT.

CDR3 sequence (DNA): TGTGCCAGCAGCTTAGCCCGACAGGGAACGGGCACAGATACGCAGTATTTT. It codes for CASSLARQGTGTDTQYF. The gene calls are TRBV7-2 and TRBJ2-3; 7 bases are a match to TRBD1. The CDR3 runs to 17 residues. Germline values: CDR1 SGHTA, CDR2 FQGNSA. After removal of 0 bases from V and 1 base from J, the junction contained 7 bases not matched to a gene. The complete variable domain, with remaining parts taken from reference TRBV7-2 and TRBJ2-3, reads GAGVSQSPSNKVTEKGKDVELRCDPISGHTALYWYRQSLGQGLEFLIYFQGNSAPDKSGLPSDRFSAERTGGSVSTLTIQRTQQEDSAVYLCASSLARQGTGTDTQYFGPGTRLTVL.

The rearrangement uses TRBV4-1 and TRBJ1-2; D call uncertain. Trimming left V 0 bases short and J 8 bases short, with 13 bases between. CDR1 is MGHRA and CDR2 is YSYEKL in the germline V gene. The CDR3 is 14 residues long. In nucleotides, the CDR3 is TGCGCCAGCAGCCAAGATTCCGTGTTGCGGGGCTACACCTTC. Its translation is CASSQDSVLRGYTF.

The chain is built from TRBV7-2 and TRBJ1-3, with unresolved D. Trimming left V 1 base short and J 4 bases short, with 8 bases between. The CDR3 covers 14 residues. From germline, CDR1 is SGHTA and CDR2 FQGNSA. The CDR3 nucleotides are TGTGCCAGCAGCTTAGACGGGGTCGGAAACACCATATATTTT. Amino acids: CASSLDGVGNTIYF.

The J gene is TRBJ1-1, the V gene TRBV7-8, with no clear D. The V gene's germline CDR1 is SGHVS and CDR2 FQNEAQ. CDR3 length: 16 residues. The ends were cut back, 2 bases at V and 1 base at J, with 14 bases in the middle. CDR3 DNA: TGTGCCAGCAGCTTAAGGGCGACACGGGAGAACACTGAAGCTTTCTTT. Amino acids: CASSLRATRENTEAFF. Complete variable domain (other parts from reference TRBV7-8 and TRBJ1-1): GAGVSQSPRYKVAKRGQDVALRCDPISGHVSLFWYQQALGQGPEFLTYFQNEAQLDKSGLPSDRFFAERPEGSVSTLKIQRTQQEDSAVYLCASSLRATRENTEAFFGQGTRLTVV.